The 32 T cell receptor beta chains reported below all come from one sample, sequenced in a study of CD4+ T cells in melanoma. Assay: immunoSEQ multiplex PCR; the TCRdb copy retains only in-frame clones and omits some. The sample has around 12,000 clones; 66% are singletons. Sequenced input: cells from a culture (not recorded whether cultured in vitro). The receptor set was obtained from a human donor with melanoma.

Written as DNA, the CDR3 is TGCGCCAGCGCTGAGGGGGAGACCCAGTACTTC. It codes for CASAEGETQYF. The rearrangement links TRBV5-1 to TRBJ2-5, with D possibly called TRBD1 or TRBD2 (5 bases each). V lost 7 bases and J 5 bases, leaving 9 bases between the germline ends. This CDR3 is built from 11 residues. CDR1 is SGHRS, CDR2 YFSETQ, per germline.

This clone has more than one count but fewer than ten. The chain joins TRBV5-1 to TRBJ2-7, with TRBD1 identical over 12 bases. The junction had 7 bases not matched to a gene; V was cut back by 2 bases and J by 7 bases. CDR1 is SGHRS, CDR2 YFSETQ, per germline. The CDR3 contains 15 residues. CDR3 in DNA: TGCGCCAGCAGCTTTACCGGGACAGGGGGCGATGAGCAGTACTTC. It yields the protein CASSFTGTGGDEQYF.

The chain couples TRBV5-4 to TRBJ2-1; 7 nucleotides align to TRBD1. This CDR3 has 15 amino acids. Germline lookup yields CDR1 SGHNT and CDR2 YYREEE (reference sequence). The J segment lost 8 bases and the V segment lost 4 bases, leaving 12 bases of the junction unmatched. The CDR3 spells CASSPTTGRLDEQFF. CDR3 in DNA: TGTGCCAGCAGCCCAACGACAGGGCGGCTTGATGAGCAGTTCTTC.

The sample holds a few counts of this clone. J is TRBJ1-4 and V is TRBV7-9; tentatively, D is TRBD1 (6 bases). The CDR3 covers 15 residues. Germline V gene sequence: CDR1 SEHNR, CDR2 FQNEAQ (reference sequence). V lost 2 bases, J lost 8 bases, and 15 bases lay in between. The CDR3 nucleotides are TGTGCCAGCAGCTTAACACAGGGTACGAACGAAAAACTGTTTTTT. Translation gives CASSLTQGTNEKLFF.

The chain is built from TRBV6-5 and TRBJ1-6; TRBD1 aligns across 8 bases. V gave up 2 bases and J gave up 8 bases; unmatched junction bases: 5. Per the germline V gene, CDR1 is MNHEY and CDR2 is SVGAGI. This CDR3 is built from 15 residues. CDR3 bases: TGTGCCAGCAGTTACGGATCAGGGGGCCATTCACCCCTCCACTTT. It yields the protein CASSYGSGGHSPLHF.

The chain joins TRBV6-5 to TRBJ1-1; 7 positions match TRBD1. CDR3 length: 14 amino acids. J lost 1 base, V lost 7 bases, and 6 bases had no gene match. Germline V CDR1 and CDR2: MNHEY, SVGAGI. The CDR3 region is CASTRTGANTEAFF. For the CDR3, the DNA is TGTGCCAGCACCCGGACAGGAGCGAACACTGAAGCTTTCTTT.

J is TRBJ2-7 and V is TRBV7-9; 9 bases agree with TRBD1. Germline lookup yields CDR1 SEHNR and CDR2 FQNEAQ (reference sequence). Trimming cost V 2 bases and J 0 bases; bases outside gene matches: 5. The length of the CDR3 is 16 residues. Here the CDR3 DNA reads TGTGCCAGCAGCTTAATCGAGACAGGGGGCTCCTACGAGCAGTACTTC. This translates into CASSLIETGGSYEQYF.

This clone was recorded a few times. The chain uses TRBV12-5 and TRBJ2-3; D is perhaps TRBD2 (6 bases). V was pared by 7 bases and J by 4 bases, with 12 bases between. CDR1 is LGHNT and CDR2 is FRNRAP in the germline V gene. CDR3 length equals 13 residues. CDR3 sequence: CASASSGADTQYF. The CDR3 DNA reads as TGTGCTAGTGCATCTTCGGGGGCAGATACGCAGTATTTT. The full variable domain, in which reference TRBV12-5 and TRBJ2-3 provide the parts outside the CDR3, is DARVTQTPRHKVTEMGQEVTMRCQPILGHNTVFWYRQTMMQGLELLAYFRNRAPLDDSGMPKDRFSAEMPDATLATLKIQPSEPRDSAVYFCASASSGADTQYFGPGTRLTVL.

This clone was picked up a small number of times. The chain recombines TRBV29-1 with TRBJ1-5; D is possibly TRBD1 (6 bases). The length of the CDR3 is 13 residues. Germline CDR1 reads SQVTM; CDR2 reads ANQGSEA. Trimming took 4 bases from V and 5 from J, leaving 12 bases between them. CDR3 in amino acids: CSVGQGLDQPQHF. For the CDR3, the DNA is TGCAGCGTTGGGCAGGGGCTCGATCAGCCCCAGCATTTT.

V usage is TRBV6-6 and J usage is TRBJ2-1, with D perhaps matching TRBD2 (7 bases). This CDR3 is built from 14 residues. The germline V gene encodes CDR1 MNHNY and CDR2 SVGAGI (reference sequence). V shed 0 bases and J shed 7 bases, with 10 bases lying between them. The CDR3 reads CASSYSGRGNEQFF. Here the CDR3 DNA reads TGTGCCAGCAGTTACTCGGGGAGGGGGAATGAGCAGTTCTTC.

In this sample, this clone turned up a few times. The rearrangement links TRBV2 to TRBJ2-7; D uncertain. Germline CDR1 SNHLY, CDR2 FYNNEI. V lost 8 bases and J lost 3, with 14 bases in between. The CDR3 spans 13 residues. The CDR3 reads CASVGALSYEQYF. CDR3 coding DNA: TGTGCCAGCGTGGGCGCGTTGAGCTACGAGCAGTACTTC.

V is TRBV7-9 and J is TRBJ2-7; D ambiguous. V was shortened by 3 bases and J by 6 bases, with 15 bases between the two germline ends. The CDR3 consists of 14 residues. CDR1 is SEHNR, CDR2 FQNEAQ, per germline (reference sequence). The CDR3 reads CASSFGWGSSEQYF. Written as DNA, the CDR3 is TGTGCCAGCAGCTTCGGTTGGGGATCGAGCGAGCAGTACTTC.

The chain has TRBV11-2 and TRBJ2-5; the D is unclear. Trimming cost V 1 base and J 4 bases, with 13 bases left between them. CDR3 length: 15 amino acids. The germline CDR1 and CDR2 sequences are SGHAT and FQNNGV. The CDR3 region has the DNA TGTGCCAGCAGCTTAGCGCCAAGGGCGAGAGAGACCCAGTACTTC. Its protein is CASSLAPRARETQYF.

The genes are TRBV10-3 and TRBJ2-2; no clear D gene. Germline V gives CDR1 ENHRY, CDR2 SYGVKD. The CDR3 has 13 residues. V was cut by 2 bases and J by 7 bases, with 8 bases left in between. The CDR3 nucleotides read TGTGCCATCAGTGAGAGGATGGACGGGGAGCTGTTTTTT. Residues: CAISERMDGELFF.

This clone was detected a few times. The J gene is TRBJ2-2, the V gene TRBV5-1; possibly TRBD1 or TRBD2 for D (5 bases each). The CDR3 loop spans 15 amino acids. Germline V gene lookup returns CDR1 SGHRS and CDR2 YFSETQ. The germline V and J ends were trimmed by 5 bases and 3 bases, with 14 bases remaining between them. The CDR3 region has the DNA TGCGCCAGCAGTCACACAGGAGGTTACACCGGGGAGCTGTTTTTT. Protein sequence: CASSHTGGYTGELFF.

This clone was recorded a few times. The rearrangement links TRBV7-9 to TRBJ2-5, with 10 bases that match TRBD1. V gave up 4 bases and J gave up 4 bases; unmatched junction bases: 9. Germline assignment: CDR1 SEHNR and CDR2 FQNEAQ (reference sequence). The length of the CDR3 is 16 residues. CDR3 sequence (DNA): TGTGCCAGCAGCTCAAACCCCGGGGACAGGGGAGAGACCCAGTACTTC. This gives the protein CASSSNPGDRGETQYF.

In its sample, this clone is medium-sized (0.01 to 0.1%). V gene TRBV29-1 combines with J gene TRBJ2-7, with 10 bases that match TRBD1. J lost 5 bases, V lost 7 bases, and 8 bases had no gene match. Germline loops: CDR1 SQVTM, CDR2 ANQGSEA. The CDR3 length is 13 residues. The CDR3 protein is CSAGTGQGNEQYF. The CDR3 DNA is TGCAGCGCCGGCACGGGACAGGGGAACGAGCAGTACTTC.

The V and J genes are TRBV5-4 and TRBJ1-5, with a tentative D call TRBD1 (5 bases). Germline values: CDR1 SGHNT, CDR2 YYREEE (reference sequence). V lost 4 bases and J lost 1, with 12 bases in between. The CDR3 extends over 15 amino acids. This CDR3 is CASSRGTYSNQPQHF. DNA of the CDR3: TGTGCCAGCAGCCGCGGGACTTACAGCAATCAGCCCCAGCATTTT.

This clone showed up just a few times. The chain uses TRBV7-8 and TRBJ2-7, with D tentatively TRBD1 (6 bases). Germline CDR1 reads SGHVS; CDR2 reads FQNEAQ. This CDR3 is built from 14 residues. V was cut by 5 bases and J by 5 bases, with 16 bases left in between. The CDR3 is CASSPRTAGDEQYF. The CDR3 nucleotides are TGTGCCAGCAGCCCGCGGACAGCAGGGGACGAGCAGTACTTC.

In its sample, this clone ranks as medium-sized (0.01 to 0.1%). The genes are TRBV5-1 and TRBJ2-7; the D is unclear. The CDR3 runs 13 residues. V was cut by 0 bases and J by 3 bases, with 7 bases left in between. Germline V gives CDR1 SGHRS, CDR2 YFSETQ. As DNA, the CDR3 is TGCGCCAGCAGCTTGGGTCAGATCTACGAGCAGTACTTC. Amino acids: CASSLGQIYEQYF.

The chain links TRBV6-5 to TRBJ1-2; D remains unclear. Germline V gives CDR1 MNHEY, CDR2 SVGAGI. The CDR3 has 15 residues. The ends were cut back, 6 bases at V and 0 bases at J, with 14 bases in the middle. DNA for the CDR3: TGTGCCAGCAGCCTTTATCCCGGGACTAACTATGGCTACACCTTC. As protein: CASSLYPGTNYGYTF.

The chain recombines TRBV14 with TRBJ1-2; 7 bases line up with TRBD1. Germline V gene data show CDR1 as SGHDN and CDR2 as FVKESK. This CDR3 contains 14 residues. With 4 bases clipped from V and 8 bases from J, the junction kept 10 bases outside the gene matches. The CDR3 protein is CASSPQQGIGGYTF. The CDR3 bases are TGTGCCAGCAGCCCACAACAGGGGATCGGAGGCTACACCTTC.

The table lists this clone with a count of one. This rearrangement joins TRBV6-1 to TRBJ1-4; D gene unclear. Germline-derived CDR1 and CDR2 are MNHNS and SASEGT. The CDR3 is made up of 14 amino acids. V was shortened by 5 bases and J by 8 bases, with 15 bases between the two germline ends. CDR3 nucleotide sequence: TGTGCCAGCAGTACTCCTCAACGGAGGGAAAAACTGTTTTTT. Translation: CASSTPQRREKLFF.

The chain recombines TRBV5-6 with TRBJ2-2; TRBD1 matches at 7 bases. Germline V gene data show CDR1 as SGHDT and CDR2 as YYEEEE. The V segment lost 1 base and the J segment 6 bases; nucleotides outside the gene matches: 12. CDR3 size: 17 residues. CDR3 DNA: TGTGCCAGCAGCTTGTTTGGTAAAGGGGGCATCGCCGGGGAGCTGTTTTTT. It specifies CASSLFGKGGIAGELFF.

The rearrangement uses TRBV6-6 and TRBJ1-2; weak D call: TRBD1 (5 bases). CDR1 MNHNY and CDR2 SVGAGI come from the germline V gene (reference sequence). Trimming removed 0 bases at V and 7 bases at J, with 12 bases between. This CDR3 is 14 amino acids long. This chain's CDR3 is CASSYSPQGFGYTF. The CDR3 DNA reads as TGTGCCAGCAGTTACTCGCCCCAGGGTTTTGGCTACACCTTC.

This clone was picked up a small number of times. This CDR3 reads CASSSRWDSPLHF. Here the CDR3 DNA reads TGTGCCAGCAGCTCCCGGTGGGATTCACCCCTCCACTTT. The V gene is TRBV11-2, the J gene TRBJ1-6; D unresolved. Trimming cost V 4 bases and J 8 bases, with 9 bases left between them. The CDR3 runs to 13 residues. CDR1 is SGHAT and CDR2 is FQNNGV in the germline V gene.

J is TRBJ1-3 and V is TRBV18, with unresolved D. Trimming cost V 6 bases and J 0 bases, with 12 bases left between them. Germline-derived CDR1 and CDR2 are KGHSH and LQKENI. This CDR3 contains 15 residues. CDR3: CASSPGADSGNTIYF. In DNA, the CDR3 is TGTGCCAGCTCCCCTGGCGCTGACTCTGGAAACACCATATATTTT.

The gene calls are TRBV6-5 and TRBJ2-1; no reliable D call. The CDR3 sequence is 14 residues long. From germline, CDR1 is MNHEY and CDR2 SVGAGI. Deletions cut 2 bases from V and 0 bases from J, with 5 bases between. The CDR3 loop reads CASSYSLSYNEQFF. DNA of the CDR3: TGTGCCAGCAGTTACAGCCTCTCCTACAATGAGCAGTTCTTC.

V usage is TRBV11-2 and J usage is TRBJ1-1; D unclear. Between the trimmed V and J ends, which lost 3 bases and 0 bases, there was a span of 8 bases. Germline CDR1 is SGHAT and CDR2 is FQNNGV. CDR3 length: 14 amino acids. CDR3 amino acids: CASSLTSVNTEAFF. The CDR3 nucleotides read TGTGCCAGCAGCTTGACCAGTGTGAACACTGAAGCTTTCTTT.

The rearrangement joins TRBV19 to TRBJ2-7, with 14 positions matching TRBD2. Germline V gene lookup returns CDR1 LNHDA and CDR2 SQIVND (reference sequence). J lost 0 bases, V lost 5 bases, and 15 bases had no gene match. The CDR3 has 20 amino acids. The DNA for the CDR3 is TGTGCCAGTAGTCCATACCCCGGACTAGCGGGGGGAAAGACCTCCTACGAGCAGTACTTC. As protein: CASSPYPGLAGGKTSYEQYF.

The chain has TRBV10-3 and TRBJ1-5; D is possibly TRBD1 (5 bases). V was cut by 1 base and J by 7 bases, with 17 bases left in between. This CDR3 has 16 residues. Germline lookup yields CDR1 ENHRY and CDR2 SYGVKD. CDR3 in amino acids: CAISEWGNSGGQPQHF. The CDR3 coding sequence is TGTGCCATCAGTGAGTGGGGGAACTCTGGTGGGCAGCCCCAGCATTTT.

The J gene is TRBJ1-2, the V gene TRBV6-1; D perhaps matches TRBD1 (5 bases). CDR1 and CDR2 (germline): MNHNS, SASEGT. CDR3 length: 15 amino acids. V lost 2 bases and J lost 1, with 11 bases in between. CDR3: CASSEKGAFNYGYTF. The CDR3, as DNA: TGTGCCAGCAGTGAAAAAGGGGCCTTTAACTATGGCTACACCTTC.